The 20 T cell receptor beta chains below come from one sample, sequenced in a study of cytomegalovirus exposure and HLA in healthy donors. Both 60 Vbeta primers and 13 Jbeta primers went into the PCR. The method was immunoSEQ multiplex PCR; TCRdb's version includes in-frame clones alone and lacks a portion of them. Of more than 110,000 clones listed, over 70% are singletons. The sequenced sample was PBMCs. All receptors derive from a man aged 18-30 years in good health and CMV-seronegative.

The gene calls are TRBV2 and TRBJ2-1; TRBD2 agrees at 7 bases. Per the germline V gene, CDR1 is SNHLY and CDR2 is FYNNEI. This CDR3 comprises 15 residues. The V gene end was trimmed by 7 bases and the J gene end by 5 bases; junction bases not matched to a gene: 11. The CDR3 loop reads CASIQVAGLDNEQFF. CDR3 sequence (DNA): TGTGCCAGCATTCAGGTAGCGGGTCTCGACAATGAGCAGTTCTTC.

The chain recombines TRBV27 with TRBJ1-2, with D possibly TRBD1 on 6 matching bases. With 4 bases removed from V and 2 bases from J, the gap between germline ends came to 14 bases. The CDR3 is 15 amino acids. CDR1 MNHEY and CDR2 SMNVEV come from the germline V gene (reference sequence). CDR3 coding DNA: TGTGCCAGCAGTTCGCAATACAGGGCCAACTATGGCTACACCTTC. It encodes CASSSQYRANYGYTF.

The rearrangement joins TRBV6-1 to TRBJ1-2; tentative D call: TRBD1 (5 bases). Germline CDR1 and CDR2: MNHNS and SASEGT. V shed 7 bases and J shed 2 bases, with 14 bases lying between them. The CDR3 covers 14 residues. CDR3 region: CASTKPGGNYGYTF. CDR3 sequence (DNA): TGTGCCAGCACGAAGCCGGGGGGAAACTATGGCTACACCTTC.

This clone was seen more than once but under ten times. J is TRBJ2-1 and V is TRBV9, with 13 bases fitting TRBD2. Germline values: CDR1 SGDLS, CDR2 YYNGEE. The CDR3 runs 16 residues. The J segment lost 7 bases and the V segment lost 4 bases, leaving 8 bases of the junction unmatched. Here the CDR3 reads CASSQPTSGGSNEQFF. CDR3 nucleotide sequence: TGTGCCAGCAGCCAACCGACTAGCGGGGGGAGTAATGAGCAGTTCTTC.

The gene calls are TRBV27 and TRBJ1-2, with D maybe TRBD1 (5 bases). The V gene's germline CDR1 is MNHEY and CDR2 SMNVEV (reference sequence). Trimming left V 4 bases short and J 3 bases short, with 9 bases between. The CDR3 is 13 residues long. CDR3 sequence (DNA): TGTGCCAGCAGTTCGGGGGGGGACTATGGCTACACCTTC. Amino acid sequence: CASSSGGDYGYTF.

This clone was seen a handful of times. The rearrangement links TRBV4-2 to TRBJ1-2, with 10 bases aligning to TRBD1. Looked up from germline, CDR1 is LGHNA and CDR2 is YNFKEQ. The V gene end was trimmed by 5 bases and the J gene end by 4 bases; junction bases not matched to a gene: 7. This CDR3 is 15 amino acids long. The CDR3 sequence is CASSADRGPGYGYTF. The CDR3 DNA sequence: TGTGCCAGCAGCGCCGACAGGGGGCCCGGCTATGGCTACACCTTC.

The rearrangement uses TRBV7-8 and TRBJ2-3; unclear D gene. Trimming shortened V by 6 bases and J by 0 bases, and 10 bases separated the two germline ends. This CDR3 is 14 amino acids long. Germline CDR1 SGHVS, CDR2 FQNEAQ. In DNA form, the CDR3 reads TGTGCCAGCAGTTCACGGTCTAGCACAGATACGCAGTATTTT. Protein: CASSSRSSTDTQYF. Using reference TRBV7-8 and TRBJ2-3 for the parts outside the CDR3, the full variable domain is GAGVSQSPRYKVAKRGQDVALRCDPISGHVSLFWYQQALGQGPEFLTYFQNEAQLDKSGLPSDRFFAERPEGSVSTLKIQRTQQEDSAVYLCASSSRSSTDTQYFGPGTRLTVL.

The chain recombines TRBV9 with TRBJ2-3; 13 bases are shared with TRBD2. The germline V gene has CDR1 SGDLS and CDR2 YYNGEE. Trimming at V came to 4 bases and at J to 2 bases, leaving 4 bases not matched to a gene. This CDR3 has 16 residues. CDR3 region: CASSPGTSGATDTQYF. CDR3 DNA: TGTGCCAGCAGCCCGGGGACTAGCGGGGCCACAGATACGCAGTATTTT.

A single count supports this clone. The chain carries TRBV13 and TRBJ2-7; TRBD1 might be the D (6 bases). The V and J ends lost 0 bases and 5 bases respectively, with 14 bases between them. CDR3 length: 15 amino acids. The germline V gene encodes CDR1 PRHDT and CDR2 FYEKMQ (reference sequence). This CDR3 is CASSLGRGRGHEQYF. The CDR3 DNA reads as TGTGCCAGCAGCTTAGGCCGTGGCAGGGGCCACGAGCAGTACTTC.

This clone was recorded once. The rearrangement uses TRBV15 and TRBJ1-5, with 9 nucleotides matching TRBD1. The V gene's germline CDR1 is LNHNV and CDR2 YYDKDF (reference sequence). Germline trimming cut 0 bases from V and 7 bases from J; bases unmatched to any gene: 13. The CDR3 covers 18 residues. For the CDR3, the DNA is TGTGCCACCAGCAGAGAAAGGGTTACAGGGGGCCATGGCCAGCCCCAGCATTTT. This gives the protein CATSRERVTGGHGQPQHF.

In DNA form, the CDR3 reads TGTGCCAGCAGTACAGGGGGCGGGGGCAATCAGCCCCAGCATTTT. Residues: CASSTGGGGNQPQHF. The chain recombines TRBV6-5 with TRBJ1-5; TRBD1 matches 9 bases. Germline V gene data show CDR1 as MNHEY and CDR2 as SVGAGI. The CDR3 is 15 amino acids. The ends lost 5 bases at V and 2 bases at J; junction bases unmatched: 4.

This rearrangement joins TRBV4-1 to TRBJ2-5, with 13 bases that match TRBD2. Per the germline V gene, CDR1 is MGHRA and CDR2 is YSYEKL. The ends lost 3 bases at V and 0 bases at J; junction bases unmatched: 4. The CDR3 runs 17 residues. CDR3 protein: CASSQGLAGLYQETQYF. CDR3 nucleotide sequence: TGCGCCAGCAGCCAGGGACTAGCGGGGCTGTACCAAGAGACCCAGTACTTC.

The DNA for the CDR3 is TGTGCCAGCAGCCAACTAACAACACCCGAGGGCGGGGAGCTGTTTTTT. Residues: CASSQLTTPEGGELFF. The rearrangement uses TRBV4-2 and TRBJ2-2; TRBD2 is a possible D gene (5 bases). The CDR3 runs to 16 residues. CDR1 is LGHNA and CDR2 is YNFKEQ in the germline V gene. The V and J ends lost 2 bases and 7 bases respectively, with 17 bases between them.

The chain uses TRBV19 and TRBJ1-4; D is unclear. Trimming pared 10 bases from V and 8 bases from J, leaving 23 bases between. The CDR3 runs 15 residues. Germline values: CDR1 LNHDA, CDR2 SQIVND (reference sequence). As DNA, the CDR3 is TGTGCCACGTCAGAAAGCAGTCTAGTTCGGGAAAAACTGTTTTTT. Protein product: CATSESSLVREKLFF.

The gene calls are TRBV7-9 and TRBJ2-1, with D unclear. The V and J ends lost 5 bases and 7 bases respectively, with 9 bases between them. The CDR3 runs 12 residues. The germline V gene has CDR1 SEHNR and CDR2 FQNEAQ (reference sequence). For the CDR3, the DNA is TGTGCCAGCAGCATACACGGGAATGAGCAGTTCTTC. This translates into CASSIHGNEQFF.

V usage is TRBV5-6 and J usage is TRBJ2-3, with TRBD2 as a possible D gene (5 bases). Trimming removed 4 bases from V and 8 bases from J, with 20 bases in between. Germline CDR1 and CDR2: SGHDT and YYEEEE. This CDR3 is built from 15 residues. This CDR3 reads CASSLTTTTPGTQYF. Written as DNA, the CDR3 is TGTGCCAGCAGCCTGACGACTACCACGCCGGGTACGCAGTATTTT.

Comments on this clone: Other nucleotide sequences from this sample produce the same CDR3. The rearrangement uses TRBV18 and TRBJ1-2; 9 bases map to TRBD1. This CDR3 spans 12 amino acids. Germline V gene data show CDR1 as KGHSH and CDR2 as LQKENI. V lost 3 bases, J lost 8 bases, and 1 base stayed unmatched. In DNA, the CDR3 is TGTGCCAGCTCACCGGGACAGGGAGGCTACACCTTC. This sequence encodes CASSPGQGGYTF.

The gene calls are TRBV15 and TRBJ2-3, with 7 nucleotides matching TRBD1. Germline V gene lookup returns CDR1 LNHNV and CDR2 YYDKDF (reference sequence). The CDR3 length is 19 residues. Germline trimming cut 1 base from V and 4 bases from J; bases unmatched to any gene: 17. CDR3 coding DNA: TGTGCCACCAGCAGAGTGGGTGTTTCTATGGCAGGGGGAGCAGATACGCAGTATTTT. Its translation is CATSRVGVSMAGGADTQYF.

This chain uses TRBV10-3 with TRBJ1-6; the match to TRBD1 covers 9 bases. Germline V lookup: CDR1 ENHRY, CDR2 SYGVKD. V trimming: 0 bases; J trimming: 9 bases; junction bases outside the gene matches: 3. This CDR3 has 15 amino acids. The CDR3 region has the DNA TGTGCCATCAGTGAGTCGAAGACAGGGGGTTCACCCCTCCACTTT. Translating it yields CAISESKTGGSPLHF.

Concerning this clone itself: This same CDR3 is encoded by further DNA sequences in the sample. The DNA of the CDR3 is TGTGCCAGCAGCCTTGATCGAGGAACTGAAGCTTTCTTT. Protein product: CASSLDRGTEAFF. This chain connects TRBV7-2 to TRBJ1-1, with D unclear. With 5 bases removed from V and 5 bases from J, the gap between germline ends came to 12 bases. Germline V lookup: CDR1 SGHTA, CDR2 FQGNSA. The CDR3 is 13 residues long.